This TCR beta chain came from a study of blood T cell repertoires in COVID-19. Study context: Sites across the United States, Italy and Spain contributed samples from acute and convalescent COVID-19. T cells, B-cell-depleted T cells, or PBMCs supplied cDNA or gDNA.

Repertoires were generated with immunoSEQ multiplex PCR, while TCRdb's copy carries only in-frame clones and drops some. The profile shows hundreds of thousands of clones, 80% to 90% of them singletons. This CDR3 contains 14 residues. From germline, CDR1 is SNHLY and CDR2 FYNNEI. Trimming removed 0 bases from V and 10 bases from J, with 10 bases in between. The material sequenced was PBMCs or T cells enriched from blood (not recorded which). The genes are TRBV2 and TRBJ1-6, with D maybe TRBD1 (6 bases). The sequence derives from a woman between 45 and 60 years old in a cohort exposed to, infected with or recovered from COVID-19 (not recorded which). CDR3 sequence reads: CASSEAIGGSPLHF. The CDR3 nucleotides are TGTGCCAGCAGTGAAGCGATAGGGGGATCACCCCTCCACTTT.